These 3 T cell receptor beta chains share one sample of origin, sequenced in a study of beta chain features in type 1 diabetes. Since all of the isolated RNA was reverse transcribed, expressed TCRB transcripts were what got sequenced. The method was immunoSEQ multiplex PCR; TCRdb's version includes in-frame clones alone and lacks a portion of them. Seen here are under 450,000 clones, approximately 15% observed once, and the top ten hold about 0.04%. The material sequenced was naive CD4+ T cells from blood. These receptors came from a man aged 30 to 39 in good health.

This chain uses TRBV11-3 with TRBJ2-1; 10 bases agree with TRBD2. The CDR3 spans 15 residues. CDR1 is SGHNT, CDR2 YENEEA, per germline. With 5 bases clipped from V and 0 bases from J, the junction kept 1 base outside the gene matches. CDR3 bases: TGTGCCAGCAGCACTAGCGGGAACTCCTACAATGAGCAGTTCTTC. This gives the protein CASSTSGNSYNEQFF.

This clone turned up a few times. V usage is TRBV7-9 and J usage is TRBJ1-6, with D tentatively TRBD1 (6 bases). With 5 bases removed from V and 10 bases from J, the gap between germline ends came to 15 bases. Looked up from germline, CDR1 is SEHNR and CDR2 is FQNEAQ (reference sequence). CDR3 size: 14 residues. CDR3 sequence reads: CASSLDSRDSPLHF. The DNA of the CDR3 is TGTGCCAGCAGCCTGGACAGTCGAGACTCACCCCTCCACTTT.

The chain recombines TRBV29-1 with TRBJ1-2, with TRBD1 matching over 7 bases. J was trimmed by 2 bases and V by 6 bases; bases with no gene match: 12. Germline V gene data show CDR1 as SQVTM and CDR2 as ANQGSEA. This CDR3 spans 15 amino acids. The DNA for the CDR3 is TGCAGCGTGGGGACCGGGACAGCTCTAAACTATGGCTACACCTTC. Translation gives CSVGTGTALNYGYTF.